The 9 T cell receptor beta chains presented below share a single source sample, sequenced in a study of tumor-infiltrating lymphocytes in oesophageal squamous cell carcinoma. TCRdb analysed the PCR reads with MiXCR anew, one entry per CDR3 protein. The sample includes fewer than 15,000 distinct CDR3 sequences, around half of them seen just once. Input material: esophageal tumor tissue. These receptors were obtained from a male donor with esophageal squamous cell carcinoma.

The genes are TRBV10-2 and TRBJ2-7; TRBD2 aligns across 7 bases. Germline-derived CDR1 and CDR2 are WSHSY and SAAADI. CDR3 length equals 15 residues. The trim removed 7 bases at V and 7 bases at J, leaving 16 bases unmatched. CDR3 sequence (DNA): TGCGCCAGCACTACAAGCGGGAATCGGTACAATGAGCAGTACTTC. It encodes CASTTSGNRYNEQYF.

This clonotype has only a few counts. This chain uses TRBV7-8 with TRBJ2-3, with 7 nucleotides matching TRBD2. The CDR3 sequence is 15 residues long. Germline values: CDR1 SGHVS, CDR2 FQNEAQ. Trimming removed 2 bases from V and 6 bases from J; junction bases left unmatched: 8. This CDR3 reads CASSLLTSRHDTQYF. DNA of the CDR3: TGTGCCAGCAGCTTACTGACTAGCCGGCACGATACGCAGTATTTT.

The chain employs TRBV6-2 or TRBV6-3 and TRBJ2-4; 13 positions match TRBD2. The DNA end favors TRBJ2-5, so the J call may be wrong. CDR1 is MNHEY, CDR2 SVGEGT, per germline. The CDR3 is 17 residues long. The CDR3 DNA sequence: TGTGCCAGCAGTTACCGGGGACTAGCGGGATACCAAGAGACCCAGTACTTC. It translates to CASSYRGLAGYQETQYF.

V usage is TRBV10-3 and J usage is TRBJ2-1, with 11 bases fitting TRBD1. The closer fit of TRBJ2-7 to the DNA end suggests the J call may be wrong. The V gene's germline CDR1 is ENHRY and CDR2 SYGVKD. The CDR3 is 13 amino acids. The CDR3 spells CANNRDRGSEQYF. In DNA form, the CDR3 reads TGTGCCAACAACCGGGACAGGGGGAGCGAGCAGTACTTC.

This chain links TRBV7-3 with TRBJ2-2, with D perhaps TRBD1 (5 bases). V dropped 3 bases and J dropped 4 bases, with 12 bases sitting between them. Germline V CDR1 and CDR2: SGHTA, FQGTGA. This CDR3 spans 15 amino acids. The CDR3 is CASSFPQGTTGELFF. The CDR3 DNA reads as TGTGCCAGCAGCTTCCCGCAGGGTACCACCGGGGAGCTGTTTTTT.

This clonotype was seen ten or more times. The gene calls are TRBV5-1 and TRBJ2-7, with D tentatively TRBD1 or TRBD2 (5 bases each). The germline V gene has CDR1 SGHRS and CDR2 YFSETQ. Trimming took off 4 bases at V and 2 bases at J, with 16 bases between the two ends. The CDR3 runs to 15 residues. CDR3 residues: CASSTSRDGAYEQYF. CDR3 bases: TGCGCCAGCAGCACGTCCCGGGACGGGGCCTACGAGCAGTACTTC.

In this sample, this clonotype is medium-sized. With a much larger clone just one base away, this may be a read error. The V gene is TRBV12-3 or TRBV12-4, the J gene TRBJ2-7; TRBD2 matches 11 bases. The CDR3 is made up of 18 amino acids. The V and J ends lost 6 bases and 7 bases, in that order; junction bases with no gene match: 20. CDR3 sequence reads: CASSSLGASGRYYNEQYF. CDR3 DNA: TGTGCCAGCAGCTCTTTGGGGGCTAGCGGGAGGTACTACAATGAGCAGTACTTC.

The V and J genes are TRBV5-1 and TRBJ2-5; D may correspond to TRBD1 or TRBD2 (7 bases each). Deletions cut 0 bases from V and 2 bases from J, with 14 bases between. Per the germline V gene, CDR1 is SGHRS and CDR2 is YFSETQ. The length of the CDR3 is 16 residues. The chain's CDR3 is CASSLGAGGLQETQYF. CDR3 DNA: TGCGCCAGCAGCTTGGGGGCAGGGGGACTACAAGAGACCCAGTACTTC.

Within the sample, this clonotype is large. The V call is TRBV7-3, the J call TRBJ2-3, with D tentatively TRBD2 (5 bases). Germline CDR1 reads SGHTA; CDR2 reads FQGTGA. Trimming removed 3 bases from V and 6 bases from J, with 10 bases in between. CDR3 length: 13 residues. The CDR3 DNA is TGTGCCAGCAGCTTTTCGGGGTTGGATACGCAGTATTTT. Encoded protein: CASSFSGLDTQYF.